The subject of this entry is one TCR beta chain. The data belong to a study of blood T cells in healthy people across ages. Donors ranged from roughly 6 to 95 years old and were healthy Caucasians in Russia. V lost 4 bases, J lost 6 bases, and 3 bases stayed unmatched. The CDR3 is 13 amino acids. Germline values: CDR1 MDHEN, CDR2 SYDVKM. It was with a sample-barcoded 5' primer and a J-beta primer mix that a second PCR of roughly 6 to 12 cycles was run. TCRdb ran MiXCR on the 5' RACE reads and lists one entry per CDR3 protein. In the table there are about 670,000 distinct CDR3 sequences, roughly two fifths of which are singletons.

The chain uses TRBV28 and TRBJ2-1, with 7 bases lining up with TRBD2. Sequences were obtained from blood. This receptor was obtained from a man older than 75 in good health. The CDR3 DNA reads as TGTGCCAGCAGTTGGGGCGGGGGCAATGAGCAGTTCTTC. This gives the protein CASSWGGGNEQFF.